This T cell receptor (beta chain) was observed in a study of Ad26.COV2.S vaccination and SARS-CoV-2 variants. Study summary: Enrolled in COV1001, the donor was in the Ad26.COV2.S trial arm, which received the vaccine.

As for treatment: approximately 18 received Ad26.COV2.S at low or high dose, single or two shots; 5 received placebo; per-sample allocation not given. All samples were drawn on day 63, counting from the first vaccine or placebo injection. Repertoires were generated with immunoSEQ multiplex PCR, while TCRdb's copy carries only in-frame clones and drops some. The repertoire holds some 270,000 clones, with about 83% as singletons. The CDR3 runs to 17 residues. After removal of 1 base from V and 2 bases from J, the junction contained 7 bases not matched to a gene. Germline V gives CDR1 SGHRS, CDR2 YFSETQ.

The chain links TRBV5-1 to TRBJ2-3, with 10 bases lining up with TRBD2. Sequenced material: peripheral blood, taken in a trial of Ad26.COV2.S vaccine versus placebo. The sequence derives from a person between 18 and 60 years old who received the Ad26.COV2.S COVID-19 vaccine or a placebo. The CDR3 reads CASSLITSGKITDTQYF. The CDR3 DNA reads TGCGCCAGCAGCTTGATAACTAGCGGGAAGATCACAGATACGCAGTATTTT.